Here is one TCR beta chain with its context. Seattle's enrolled individuals joined amid active infection and were then monitored longitudinally. In the authors' methods: Researchers report that nucleated cell counts were estimated from reference gene primer amplification. Measured with immunoSEQ multiplex PCR; TCRdb has only the in-frame clones, and not every one. V and J calls plus clone size are reproduced from that table; the DNA served to infer D and trimming. The sample has around 250,000 clones; 88% are singletons. The sample is drawn from a study of blood T cell repertoires in COVID-19. Study overall: Researchers got acute and convalescent COVID-19 samples from the United States, Italy and Spain. In each case, the material was cDNA or gDNA derived from T cells, B-cell-depleted T cells, or PBMCs.

The V gene lost 5 bases and the J gene lost 3 bases, with 10 bases spanning the gap. This CDR3 comprises 13 residues. The germline V gene encodes CDR1 SGHVS and CDR2 FQNEAQ. The TCR originated in a woman between 70 and 85 years old with COVID-19, enrolled during active disease. Sequenced: peripheral blood. J is TRBJ1-2 and V is TRBV7-8; D remains unclear. CDR3 region: CASSERVHYGYTF. In DNA, the CDR3 is TGTGCCAGCAGCGAACGGGTCCACTATGGCTACACCTTC. Full variable domain (outside the CDR3, taken from reference TRBV7-8 and TRBJ1-2): GAGVSQSPRYKVAKRGQDVALRCDPISGHVSLFWYQQALGQGPEFLTYFQNEAQLDKSGLPSDRFFAERPEGSVSTLKIQRTQQEDSAVYLCASSERVHYGYTFGSGTRLTVV.